This TCR beta chain was identified in a study of T-cell memory formation after mild COVID-19. Study context: There were largely donor-specific TCR clusters. The study's findings and limits: Clones that contracted from day 15 to 85 had balanced CD4/CD8; later expanders were CD4+ biased. Clones which contracted sat mainly in CM and EM if CD4+, and in EMRA if CD8+.

This clonotype occurred a few times. The antigen remains unidentified. TCRdb itself ran the 5' RACE reads through MiXCR, one entry per CDR3 protein. The sample yields just under 550,000 distinct CDR3 sequences, roughly 22% seen once. Trimming pared 1 base from V and 3 bases from J, leaving 13 bases between. The CDR3 is 15 residues long. Germline assignment: CDR1 LNHDA and CDR2 SQIVND (reference sequence). The V and J genes are TRBV19 and TRBJ2-7; D tentatively reads TRBD1 or TRBD2 (6 bases each). The source of this sequence is an adult woman who had mild COVID-19 (a few samples of this study predate the infection). Cell type and time point are not known. Sequenced input: PBMCs or a T cell subset sorted from them (not recorded which). The DNA of the CDR3 is TGTGCCAGTAGTATAGTCCAGGGGACTGGCTACGAGCAGTACTTC. Translated: CASSIVQGTGYEQYF.